The 25 T cell receptor beta chains reported below all come from one sample, sequenced in a study of blood T cell repertoires in COVID-19. Assay: immunoSEQ multiplex PCR; the TCRdb copy retains only in-frame clones and omits some. Among some 230,000 clones, around 87% were seen once, and the ten largest hold about 10%. Sequencing was carried out using peripheral blood. The receptors come from a woman aged 50 to 60 with COVID-19, enrolled during active disease.

The chain uses TRBV6-5 and TRBJ2-5, with 8 bases lining up with TRBD2. The germline V gene encodes CDR1 MNHEY and CDR2 SVGAGI. This CDR3 is 13 amino acids long. The V gene end was trimmed by 6 bases and the J gene end by 5 bases; junction bases not matched to a gene: 5. The CDR3 sequence: CASSGGARETQYF. The CDR3 DNA reads TGTGCCAGCAGCGGGGGGGCGCGGGAGACCCAGTACTTC.

This clone is a singleton in its sample. The rearrangement links TRBV6-5 to TRBJ1-3, with 8 bases aligning to TRBD1. Germline V gene lookup returns CDR1 MNHEY and CDR2 SVGAGI. Trimming at V came to 0 bases and at J to 3 bases, leaving 4 bases not matched to a gene. CDR3 length: 16 amino acids. Written as DNA, the CDR3 is TGTGCCAGCAGTTACTCTGCAGGGGGCGTTGGAAACACCATATATTTT. It is translated as CASSYSAGGVGNTIYF.

This rearrangement joins TRBV5-1 to TRBJ2-5; 7 positions match TRBD2. CDR3 length: 14 amino acids. The germline gives CDR1 SGHRS, CDR2 YFSETQ. Trimming took 5 bases from V and 4 from J; bases not matched to a gene: 8. This CDR3 is CASRKEASGETQYF. CDR3 in DNA: TGCGCCAGCAGGAAGGAGGCTAGCGGAGAGACCCAGTACTTC.

The chain is built from TRBV6-5 and TRBJ2-4; a possible D gene is TRBD1 (6 bases). The V gene's germline CDR1 is MNHEY and CDR2 SVGAGI. This CDR3 region has 16 residues. The V end was cut by 2 bases, the J end by 1 base, with 12 bases between. The CDR3 DNA follows: TGTGCCAGCAGTTACCCACAGGGTTTGGCCAAAAACATTCAGTACTTC. Translating gives CASSYPQGLAKNIQYF.

A few counts support this clone. The identical CDR3 is also encoded by other nucleotide sequences in the sample. The J gene is TRBJ1-5, the V gene TRBV19; 8 bases fit TRBD1. The CDR3 has 16 residues. Germline V gene sequence: CDR1 LNHDA, CDR2 SQIVND (reference sequence). The junction had 6 bases not matched to a gene; V was cut back by 5 bases and J by 0 bases. The CDR3 DNA reads TGTGCCAGTAGTCCACGACAGGGGTATAGCAATCAGCCCCAGCATTTT. Translation: CASSPRQGYSNQPQHF.

This clone was observed a handful of times. The gene calls are TRBV10-3 and TRBJ1-5; the D gene is possibly TRBD1 (5 bases). V was shortened by 3 bases and J by 5 bases, with 8 bases between the two germline ends. The CDR3 consists of 13 residues. Germline V CDR1 and CDR2: ENHRY, SYGVKD. CDR3: CAISDREDQPQHF. Here the CDR3 DNA reads TGTGCCATCAGTGACAGGGAGGATCAGCCCCAGCATTTT.

The genes are TRBV3-1 (or the pseudogene TRBV3-2) and TRBJ1-2, with D possibly matching TRBD1 (6 bases). This CDR3 is built from 15 residues. V lost 4 bases to trimming and J lost 8 bases, with 20 bases between them. Germline V gives CDR1 LGHDT, CDR2 YNNKEL (reference sequence). The CDR3 loop is CASSPRRGIGGGYTF. In nucleotides, the CDR3 is TGTGCCAGCAGCCCCCGCAGGGGAATCGGCGGAGGCTACACCTTC.

The genes are TRBV7-2 and TRBJ2-7, with 12 nucleotides matching TRBD2. The J segment lost 6 bases and the V segment lost 4 bases, leaving 19 bases of the junction unmatched. In germline, CDR1 is SGHTA, CDR2 FQGNSA. The CDR3 is 19 residues long. CDR3: CASSSETSGGPPLPGEQYF. DNA of the CDR3: TGTGCCAGCAGCTCGGAGACTAGCGGGGGCCCACCCCTGCCTGGCGAGCAGTACTTC.

The chain carries TRBV10-1 and TRBJ2-1; D is possibly TRBD2 (5 bases). V was shortened by 0 bases and J by 4 bases, with 13 bases between the two germline ends. Germline V gene lookup returns CDR1 WNHNN and CDR2 SYGVQD (reference sequence). The CDR3 totals 16 residues. The CDR3 DNA reads TGCGCCAGCAGTGAGTCGGACTGGCCATCATACAATGAGCAGTTCTTC. Translated, it gives CASSESDWPSYNEQFF.

The V call is TRBV7-2, the J call TRBJ2-1, with 9 bases matching TRBD2. V trimming: 0 bases; J trimming: 3 bases; junction bases outside the gene matches: 9. The CDR3 covers 18 residues. Germline CDR1 SGHTA, CDR2 FQGNSA. Written as DNA, the CDR3 is TGTGCCAGCAGCTTAGCCCCTTTCGCGGGGGGGCTCTACAATGAGCAGTTCTTC. Its translation: CASSLAPFAGGLYNEQFF.

V usage is TRBV27 and J usage is TRBJ2-1; 9 bases fit TRBD1. Germline loops: CDR1 MNHEY, CDR2 SMNVEV (reference sequence). The CDR3 consists of 14 residues. Germline trimming cut 5 bases from V and 12 bases from J; bases unmatched to any gene: 11. The CDR3 bases are TGTGCCAGCAGTCGGGACAGGGAGTTTTACGGGCAGTTCTTC. It specifies CASSRDREFYGQFF.

This clone appeared a few times. V usage is TRBV15 and J usage is TRBJ1-1; no clear D gene. V was trimmed by 5 bases and J by 8 bases, leaving 15 bases between them. Germline V gene data show CDR1 as LNHNV and CDR2 as YYDKDF (reference sequence). The CDR3 is 13 amino acids. The CDR3 DNA follows: TGTGCCACCAGCTTAGCCCGGGTTTTGGAAGCTTTCTTT. Residues: CATSLARVLEAFF.

This chain connects TRBV3-1 (or the pseudogene TRBV3-2) to TRBJ1-1; D is perhaps TRBD1 (5 bases). Germline lookup yields CDR1 LGHDT and CDR2 YNNKEL (reference sequence). The CDR3 length is 13 residues. Trimming left V 6 bases short and J 3 bases short, with 11 bases between. The CDR3 here is CASRSDTYTEAFF. The CDR3 nucleotides are TGTGCCAGCAGATCGGACACGTACACTGAAGCTTTCTTT.

The chain combines TRBV7-2 with TRBJ2-1, with TRBD1 matching over 9 bases. J lost 5 bases, V lost 3 bases, and 8 bases had no gene match. Germline V gene lookup returns CDR1 SGHTA and CDR2 FQGNSA. There are 16 residues in the CDR3. The CDR3 region has the DNA TGTGCCAGCAGCTTGAACAGGGGGCTGAGAAACAATGAGCAGTTCTTC. Translation gives CASSLNRGLRNNEQFF.

V is TRBV19 and J is TRBJ1-6, with TRBD1 identical over 9 bases. Germline loops: CDR1 LNHDA, CDR2 SQIVND (reference sequence). This CDR3 comprises 17 residues. Trimming removed 4 bases from V and 6 bases from J; junction bases left unmatched: 10. The DNA of the CDR3 is TGTGCCAGTAGTAGCTCGGGACAGGGATCCGCTAATTCACCCCTCCACTTT. Amino acids: CASSSSGQGSANSPLHF.

The V and J genes are TRBV6-5 and TRBJ2-4; possible D gene TRBD1, 6 bases. The CDR3 runs 14 residues. CDR1 and CDR2 (germline): MNHEY, SVGAGI. V was shortened by 6 bases and J by 8 bases, with 17 bases between the two germline ends. Here the CDR3 reads CASRLTRGGDIQYF. The DNA for the CDR3 is TGTGCCAGCAGACTCACCAGGGGCGGAGACATTCAGTACTTC.

J is TRBJ2-7 and V is TRBV6-5; 7 nucleotides line up with TRBD1. The ends lost 8 bases at V and 4 bases at J; junction bases unmatched: 5. Germline values: CDR1 MNHEY, CDR2 SVGAGI. The CDR3 runs 12 residues. In DNA, the CDR3 is TGTGCCAGCCGAACAGGGGATTACGAGCAGTACTTC. Its translation: CASRTGDYEQYF.

V is TRBV6-1 and J is TRBJ2-7, with a tentative D call TRBD1 (6 bases). The CDR3 contains 15 residues. V dropped 2 bases and J dropped 2 bases, with 13 bases sitting between them. Per the germline V gene, CDR1 is MNHNS and CDR2 is SASEGT. The CDR3 region is CASSEMGAVTYEQYF. The CDR3 DNA reads TGTGCCAGCAGTGAAATGGGGGCAGTAACCTACGAGCAGTACTTC.

The genes are TRBV24-1 and TRBJ2-1; no reliable D call. The CDR3 covers 12 residues. V was cut by 10 bases and J by 7 bases, with 13 bases left in between. CDR1 is KGHDR and CDR2 is SFDVKD in the germline V gene. This CDR3 reads CATLSEVNEQFF. The CDR3 nucleotides read TGTGCCACTCTCAGTGAGGTGAATGAGCAGTTCTTC.

This clone has just a few counts. The rearrangement uses TRBV2 and TRBJ2-7; 7 bases fit TRBD2. Per germline, CDR1 SNHLY and CDR2 FYNNEI. The CDR3 runs to 14 residues. Losses at the gene ends were 11 bases for V and 5 bases for J; bases not matched to a gene: 15. CDR3 protein: CADTLGRETNEQYF. CDR3 coding DNA: TGTGCCGACACATTGGGGAGGGAAACGAACGAGCAGTACTTC.

The chain couples TRBV6-2 or TRBV6-3 to TRBJ1-1, with TRBD1 identical over 7 bases. Germline assignment: CDR1 MNHEY and CDR2 SVGEGT. The CDR3 extends over 15 amino acids. V lost 5 bases, J lost 4 bases, and 10 bases stayed unmatched. This CDR3 reads CASSENRGSRTEAFF. The DNA of the CDR3 is TGTGCCAGCAGTGAGAACAGGGGATCGCGCACTGAAGCTTTCTTT.

As to this clone: Germline and junction disagree at one end, which may indicate a read error. The chain has TRBV10-3 and TRBJ1-2; D not certain. The CDR3 extends over 12 amino acids. Germline V gene lookup returns CDR1 ENHRY and CDR2 SYGVKD. The CDR3 sequence: CATGANNYGYTF. The DNA of the CDR3 is TGCGCCACCGGAGCCAACAACTATGGCTACACCTTC.

The V gene is TRBV10-3, the J gene TRBJ1-2; unclear D gene. Trimming cost V 2 bases and J 1 base, with 8 bases left between them. This CDR3 is built from 14 residues. CDR1 and CDR2 (germline): ENHRY, SYGVKD. The CDR3 region is CAISESTGNYGYTF. DNA for the CDR3: TGTGCCATCAGTGAGAGTACGGGTAACTATGGCTACACCTTC.

The V call is TRBV27, the J call TRBJ2-7; 7 bases are shared with TRBD1. The trim removed 0 bases at V and 3 bases at J, leaving 11 bases unmatched. This CDR3 has 17 residues. CDR1 MNHEY and CDR2 SMNVEV come from the germline V gene (reference sequence). The CDR3: CASSLSGGQWSLYEQYF. CDR3 nucleotide sequence: TGTGCCAGCAGTTTATCAGGGGGCCAATGGAGCCTCTACGAGCAGTACTTC.

This rearrangement joins TRBV27 to TRBJ2-5; TRBD2 matches at 8 bases. Looked up from germline, CDR1 is MNHEY and CDR2 is SMNVEV (reference sequence). V lost 2 bases and J lost 1; bases outside the gene matches: 6. The CDR3 sequence is 16 residues long. CDR3 bases: TGTGCCAGCAGTTTACAAGCGGGGGTCTCCCAAGAGACCCAGTACTTC. Its translation is CASSLQAGVSQETQYF.